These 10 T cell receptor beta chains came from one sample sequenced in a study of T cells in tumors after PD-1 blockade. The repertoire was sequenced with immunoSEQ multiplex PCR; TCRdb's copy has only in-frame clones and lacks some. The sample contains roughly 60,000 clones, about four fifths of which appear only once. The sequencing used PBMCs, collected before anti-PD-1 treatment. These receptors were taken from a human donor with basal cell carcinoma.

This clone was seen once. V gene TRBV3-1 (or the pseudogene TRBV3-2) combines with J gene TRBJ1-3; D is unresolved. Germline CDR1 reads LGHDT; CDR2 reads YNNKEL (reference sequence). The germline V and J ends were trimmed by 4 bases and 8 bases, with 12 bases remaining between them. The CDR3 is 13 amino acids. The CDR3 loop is CASSPGGIHTIYF. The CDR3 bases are TGTGCCAGCAGCCCCGGCGGGATACACACCATATATTTT.

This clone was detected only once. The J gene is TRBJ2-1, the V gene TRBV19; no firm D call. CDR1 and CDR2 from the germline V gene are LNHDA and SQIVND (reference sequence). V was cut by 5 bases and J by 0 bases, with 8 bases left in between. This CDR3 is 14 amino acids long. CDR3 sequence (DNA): TGTGCCAGTAGTTTTCAAATCTCCTACAATGAGCAGTTCTTC. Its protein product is CASSFQISYNEQFF.

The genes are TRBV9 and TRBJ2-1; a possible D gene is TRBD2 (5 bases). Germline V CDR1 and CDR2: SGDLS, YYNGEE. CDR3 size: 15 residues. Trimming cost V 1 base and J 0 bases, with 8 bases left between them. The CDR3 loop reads CASSVIGSSYNEQFF. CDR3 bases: TGTGCCAGCAGCGTAATAGGGAGCTCCTACAATGAGCAGTTCTTC.

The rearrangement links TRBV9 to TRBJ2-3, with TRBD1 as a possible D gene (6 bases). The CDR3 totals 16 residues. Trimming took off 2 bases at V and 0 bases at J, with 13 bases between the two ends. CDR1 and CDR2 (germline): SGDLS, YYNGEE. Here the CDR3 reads CASSVSTGTSTDTQYF. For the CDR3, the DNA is TGTGCCAGCAGCGTGTCGACAGGCACTAGCACAGATACGCAGTATTTT.

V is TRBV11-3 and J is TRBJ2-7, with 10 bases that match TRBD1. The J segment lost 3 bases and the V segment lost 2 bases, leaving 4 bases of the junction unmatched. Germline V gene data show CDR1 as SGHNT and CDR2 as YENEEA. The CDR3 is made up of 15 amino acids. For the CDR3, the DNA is TGTGCCAGCAGCTTACTCTGGGACAGGGGCTACGAGCAGTACTTC. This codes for CASSLLWDRGYEQYF.

CDR3 protein: CASSPQNSRGVQPQHF. Here the CDR3 DNA reads TGTGCCAGCTCACCACAAAATTCCAGGGGGGTTCAGCCCCAGCATTTT. J is TRBJ1-5 and V is TRBV18; 7 nucleotides line up with TRBD1. Looked up from germline, CDR1 is KGHSH and CDR2 is LQKENI. This CDR3 contains 16 residues. The V gene end was trimmed by 1 base and the J gene end by 6 bases; junction bases not matched to a gene: 9.

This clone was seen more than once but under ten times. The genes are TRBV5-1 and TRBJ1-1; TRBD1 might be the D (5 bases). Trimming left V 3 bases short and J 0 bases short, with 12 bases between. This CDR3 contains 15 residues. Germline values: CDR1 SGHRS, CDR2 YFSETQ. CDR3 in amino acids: CASSWDGRMNTEAFF. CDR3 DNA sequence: TGCGCCAGCAGCTGGGACGGACGGATGAACACTGAAGCTTTCTTT.

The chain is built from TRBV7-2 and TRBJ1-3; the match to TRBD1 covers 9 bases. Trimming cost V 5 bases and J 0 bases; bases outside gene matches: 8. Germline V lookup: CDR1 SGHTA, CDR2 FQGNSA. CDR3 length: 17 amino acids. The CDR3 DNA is TGTGCCAGCAGCCCCCGGGGACAGGGCTTCTCTGGAAACACCATATATTTT. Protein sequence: CASSPRGQGFSGNTIYF.

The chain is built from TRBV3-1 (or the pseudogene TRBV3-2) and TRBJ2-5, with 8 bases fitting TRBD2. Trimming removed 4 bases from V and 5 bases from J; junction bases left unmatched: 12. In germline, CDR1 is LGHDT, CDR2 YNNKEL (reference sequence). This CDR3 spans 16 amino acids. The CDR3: CASSLGGAGLRETQYF. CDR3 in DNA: TGTGCCAGCAGCCTCGGGGGGGCCGGGTTGCGGGAGACCCAGTACTTC.

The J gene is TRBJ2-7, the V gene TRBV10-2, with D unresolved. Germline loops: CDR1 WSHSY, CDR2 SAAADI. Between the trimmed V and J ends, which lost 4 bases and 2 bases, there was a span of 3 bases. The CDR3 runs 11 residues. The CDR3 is CASSGAYEQYF. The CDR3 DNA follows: TGCGCCAGCAGTGGGGCCTACGAGCAGTACTTC.